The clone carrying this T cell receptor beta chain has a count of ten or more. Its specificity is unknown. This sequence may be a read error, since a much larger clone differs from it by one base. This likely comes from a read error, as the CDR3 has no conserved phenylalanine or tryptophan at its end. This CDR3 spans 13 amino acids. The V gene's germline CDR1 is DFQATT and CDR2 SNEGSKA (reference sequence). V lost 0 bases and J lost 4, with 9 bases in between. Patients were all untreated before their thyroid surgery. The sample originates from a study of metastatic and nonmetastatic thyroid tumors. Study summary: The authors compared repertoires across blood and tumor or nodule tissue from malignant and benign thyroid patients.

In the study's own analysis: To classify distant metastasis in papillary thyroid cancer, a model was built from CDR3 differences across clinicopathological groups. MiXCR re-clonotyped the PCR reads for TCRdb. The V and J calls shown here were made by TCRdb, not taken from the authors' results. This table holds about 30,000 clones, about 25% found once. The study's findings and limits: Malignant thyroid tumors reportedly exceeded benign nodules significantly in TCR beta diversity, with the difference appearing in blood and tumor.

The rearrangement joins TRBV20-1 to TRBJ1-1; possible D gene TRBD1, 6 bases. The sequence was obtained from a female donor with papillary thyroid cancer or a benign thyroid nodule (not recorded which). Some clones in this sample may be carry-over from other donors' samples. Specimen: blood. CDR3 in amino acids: CSAREGARTEAFL. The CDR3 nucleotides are TGCAGTGCTAGAGAGGGGGCGCGCACTGAAGCTTTCCTT.